The sequence of this T cell receptor (beta chain) was determined in a study of blood T cell repertoires in COVID-19 (dated by TCRdb to about 2020). Regarding the study in general: Collaborator samples came from the United States, Italy and Spain and covered acute and convalescent phases of COVID-19. The samples were drawn from the first 160 participants of the ongoing ImmuneRACE study and from 1,200 or so subjects provided by 6 global collaborators. The sample metadata nearly always contained a de-identified subject ID, COVID-19 status, age in years and sex. The repertoires were made available in a free public database intended to serve as a resource for research on the immune response to SARS-CoV-2. The prospective study material was composed of cDNA or gDNA derived from T cells, B-cell-depleted T cells, or PBMCs. Where HLA class I and class II types were available, the types were taken from metadata supplied by the sample provider, not from assay-based typing. The dataset comprised deeply sampled blood TCRbeta repertoires from subjects exposed to, actively infected with, or recovered from COVID-19.

A note on this clone: Its antigen is currently not known. No base-level quality is on record; no much larger clone is a single base apart.

TCRbeta CDR3 regions were amplified from genomic DNA by means of the immunoSEQ Assay, a bias-controlled multiplex PCR. On the authors' methods: The number of nucleated cells in each sample was estimated from the amplification of reference gene primers within the assay. To quantify the absolute abundance of each unique TCRbeta CDR3 rearrangement, sequence reads were collapsed and filtered. For each sample, productive Simpson clonality was calculated as the square root of Simpson's diversity index across productive rearrangements. This immuneACCESS table, as held by TCRdb, lists in-frame sequences with V and J called but not all clones. Of the missing ones, under half trace to an unresolved V gene in checked studies; the others have no known cause. V and J calls and clone size come straight from that table; D and trimming were deduced from the DNA. Within this sample are 85,000 to 95,000 clones, with 70% to 85% of them counted one time only. The top ten clones comprise around 7% of the sample.

Collaborating institutions collected whole blood in K2EDTA tubes following their own protocols. Collaborator samples were shipped for TCRbeta analysis as frozen whole blood, isolated PBMCs, or DNA extracted from either sample type. From its cysteine to its phenylalanine, the CDR3 spans 14 amino acids. Kept here is only the CDR3 DNA, which spans 42 bases and is read in frame from base 1. The germline V gene encodes CDR1 SGHTS and CDR2 YDEGEE. V is pruned by 3 bases and J by 4 bases, leaving 1 base of the junction without a gene match. Study-level results and caveats: The quantity of clinical and demographic metadata differed by source and by participant and was supplied without curation.

In this chain, TRBV5-8 is recombined with TRBJ2-2, and 9 junction bases match TRBD1. This TCR derives from a man in his 70s with acute or convalescent COVID-19. The sequencing sample was made of peripheral blood. The CDR3 protein is CASSWGQGTGELFF. The nucleotide sequence reads as follows: TGTGCCAGCAGCTGGGGACAGGGCACCGGGGAGCTGTTTTTT.